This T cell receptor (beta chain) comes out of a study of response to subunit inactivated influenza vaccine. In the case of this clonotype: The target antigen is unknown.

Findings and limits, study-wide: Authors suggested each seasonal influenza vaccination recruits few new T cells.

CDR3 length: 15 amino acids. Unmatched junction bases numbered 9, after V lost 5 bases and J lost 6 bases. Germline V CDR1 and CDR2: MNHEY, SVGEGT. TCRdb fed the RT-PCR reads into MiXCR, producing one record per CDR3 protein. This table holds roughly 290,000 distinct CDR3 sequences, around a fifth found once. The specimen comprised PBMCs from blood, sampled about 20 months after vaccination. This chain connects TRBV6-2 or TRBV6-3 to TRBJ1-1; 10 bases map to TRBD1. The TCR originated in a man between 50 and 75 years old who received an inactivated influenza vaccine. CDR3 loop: CASSPLRTGGPEAFF. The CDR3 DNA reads TGTGCCAGCAGTCCCCTCCGGACAGGGGGACCTGAAGCTTTCTTT.